This T cell receptor beta chain came from a study of CD8+ T cells in alopecia areata. This clone was detected only a few times. RNA extraction was followed by reverse transcription into cDNA, which acted as the sequencing template. Assay used: immunoSEQ multiplex PCR; TCRdb lists only in-frame clones, some missing. Here the sample spans roughly 92,000 clones, about three quarters being singletons. This CDR3 has 12 residues. V was clipped by 5 bases and J by 8 bases, with 10 bases between them. The V gene's germline CDR1 is SGHAT and CDR2 FQNNGV. Treatment defined: oral pan-JAK inhibitor, 5-10 mg twice daily.

This receptor was identified in a human donor with alopecia areata. The V gene is TRBV11-2, the J gene TRBJ2-1; D gene unclear. Sequencing used CD8+ T cells sorted from blood, obtained at week 44, from a patient treated with tofacitinib. The CDR3 DNA reads as TGTGCCAGCAGCCCCCTTGGGGATGAGCAGTTCTTC. Its protein product is CASSPLGDEQFF. Drawing the rest from reference TRBV11-2 and TRBJ2-1, the complete variable domain is EAGVAQSPRYKIIEKRQSVAFWCNPISGHATLYWYQQILGQGPKLLIQFQNNGVVDDSQLPKDRFSAERLKGVDSTLKIQPAKLEDSAVYLCASSPLGDEQFFGPGTRLTVL.